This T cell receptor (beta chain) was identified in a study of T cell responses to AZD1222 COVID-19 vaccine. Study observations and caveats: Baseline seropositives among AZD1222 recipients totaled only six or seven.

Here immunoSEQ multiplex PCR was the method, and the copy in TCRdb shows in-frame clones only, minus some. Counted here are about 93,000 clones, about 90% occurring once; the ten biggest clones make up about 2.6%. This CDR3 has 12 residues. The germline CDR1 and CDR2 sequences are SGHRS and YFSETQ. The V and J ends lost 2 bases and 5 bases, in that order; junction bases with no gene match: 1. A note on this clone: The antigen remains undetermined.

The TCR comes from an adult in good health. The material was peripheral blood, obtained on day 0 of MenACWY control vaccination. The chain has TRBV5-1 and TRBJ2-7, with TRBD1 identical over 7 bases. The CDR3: CASSLGGDEQYF. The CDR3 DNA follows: TGCGCCAGCAGCTTAGGGGGCGACGAGCAGTACTTC.